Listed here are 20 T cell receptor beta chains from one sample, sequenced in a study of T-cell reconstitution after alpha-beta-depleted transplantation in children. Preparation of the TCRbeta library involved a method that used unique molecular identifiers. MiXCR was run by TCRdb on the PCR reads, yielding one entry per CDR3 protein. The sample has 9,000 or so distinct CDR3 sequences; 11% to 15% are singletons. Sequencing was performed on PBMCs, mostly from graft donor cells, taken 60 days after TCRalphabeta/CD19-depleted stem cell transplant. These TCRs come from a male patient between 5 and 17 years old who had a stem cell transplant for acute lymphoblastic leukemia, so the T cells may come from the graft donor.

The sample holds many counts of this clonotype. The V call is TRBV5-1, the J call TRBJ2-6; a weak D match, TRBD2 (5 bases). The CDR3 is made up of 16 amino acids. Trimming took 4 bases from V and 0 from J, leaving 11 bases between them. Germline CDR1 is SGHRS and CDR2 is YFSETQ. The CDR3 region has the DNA TGCGCCAGCAGCCCCGGGGTTTACTCTGGGGCCAACGTCCTGACTTTC. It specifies CASSPGVYSGANVLTF. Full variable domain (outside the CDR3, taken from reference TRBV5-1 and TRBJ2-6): KAGVTQTPRYLIKTRGQQVTLSCSPISGHRSVSWYQQTPGQGLQFLFEYFSETQRNKGNFPGRFSGRQFSNSRSEMNVSTLELGDSALYLCASSPGVYSGANVLTFGAGSRLTVL.

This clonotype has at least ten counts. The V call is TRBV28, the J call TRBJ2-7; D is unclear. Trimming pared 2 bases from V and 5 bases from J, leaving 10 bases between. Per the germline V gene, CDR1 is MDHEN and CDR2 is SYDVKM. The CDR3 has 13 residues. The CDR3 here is CASSLIPANEQYF. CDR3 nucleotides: TGTGCCAGCAGTTTAATCCCAGCAAACGAGCAGTACTTC. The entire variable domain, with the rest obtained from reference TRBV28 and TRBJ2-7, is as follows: DVKVTQSSRYLVKRTGEKVFLECVQDMDHENMFWYRQDPGLGLRLIYFSYDVKMKEKGDIPEGYSVSREKKERFSLILESASTNQTSMYLCASSLIPANEQYFGPGTRLTVT.

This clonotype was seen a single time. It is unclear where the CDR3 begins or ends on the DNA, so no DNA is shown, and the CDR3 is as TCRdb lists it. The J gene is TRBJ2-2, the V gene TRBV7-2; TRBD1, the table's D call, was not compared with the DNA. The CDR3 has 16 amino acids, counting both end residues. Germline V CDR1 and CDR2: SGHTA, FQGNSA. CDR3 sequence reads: CASSLFGTGRPGSCFF.

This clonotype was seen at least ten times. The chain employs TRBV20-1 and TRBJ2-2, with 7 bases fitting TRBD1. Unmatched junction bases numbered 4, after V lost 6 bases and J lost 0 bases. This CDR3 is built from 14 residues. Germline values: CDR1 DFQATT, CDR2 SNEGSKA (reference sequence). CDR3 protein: CSAAGGPNTGELFF. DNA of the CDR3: TGCAGTGCCGCAGGGGGACCGAACACCGGGGAGCTGTTTTTT.

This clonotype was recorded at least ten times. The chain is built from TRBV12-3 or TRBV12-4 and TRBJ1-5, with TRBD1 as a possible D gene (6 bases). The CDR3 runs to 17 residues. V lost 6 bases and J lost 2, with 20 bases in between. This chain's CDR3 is CASSTTGVRLGNQPQHF. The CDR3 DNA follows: TGTGCCAGCAGCACGACAGGAGTCCGTCTTGGCAATCAGCCCCAGCATTTT.

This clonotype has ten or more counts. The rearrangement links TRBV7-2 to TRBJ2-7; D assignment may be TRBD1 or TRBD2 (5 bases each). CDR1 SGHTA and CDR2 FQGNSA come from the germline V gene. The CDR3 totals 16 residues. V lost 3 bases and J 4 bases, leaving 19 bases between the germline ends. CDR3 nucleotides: TGTGCCAGCAGCTTTTGGTTTGGGGGTGCCTCATACGAGCAGTACTTC. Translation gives CASSFWFGGASYEQYF.

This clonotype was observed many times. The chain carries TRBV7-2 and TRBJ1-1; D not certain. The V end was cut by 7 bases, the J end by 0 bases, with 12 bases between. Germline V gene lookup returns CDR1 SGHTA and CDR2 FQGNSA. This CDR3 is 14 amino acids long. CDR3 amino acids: CASTADGLNTEAFF. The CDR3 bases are TGTGCCAGCACCGCGGACGGCCTGAACACTGAAGCTTTCTTT.

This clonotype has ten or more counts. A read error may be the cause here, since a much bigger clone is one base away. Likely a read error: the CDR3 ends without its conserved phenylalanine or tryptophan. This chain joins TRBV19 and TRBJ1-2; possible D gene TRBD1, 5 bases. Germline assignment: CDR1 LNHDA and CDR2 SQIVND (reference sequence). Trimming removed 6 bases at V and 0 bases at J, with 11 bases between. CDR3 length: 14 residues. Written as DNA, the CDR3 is TGTGCCAGTAGAAGGGACGAAGCTAACTATGGCTACACCTCC. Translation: CASRRDEANYGYTS.

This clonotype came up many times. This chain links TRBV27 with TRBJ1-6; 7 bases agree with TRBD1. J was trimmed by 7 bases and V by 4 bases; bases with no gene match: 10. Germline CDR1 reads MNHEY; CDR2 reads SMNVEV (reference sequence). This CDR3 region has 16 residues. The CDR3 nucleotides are TGTGCCAGCAGTTGGGGGAGGGGGCTTCGGAATTCACCCCTCCACTTT. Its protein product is CASSWGRGLRNSPLHF.

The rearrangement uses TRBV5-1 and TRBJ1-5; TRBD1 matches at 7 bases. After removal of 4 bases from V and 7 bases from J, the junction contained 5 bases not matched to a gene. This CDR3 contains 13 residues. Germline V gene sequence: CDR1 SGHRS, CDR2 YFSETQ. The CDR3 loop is CASSPTGPQPQHF. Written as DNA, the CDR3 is TGCGCCAGCAGCCCGACAGGGCCCCAGCCCCAGCATTTT.

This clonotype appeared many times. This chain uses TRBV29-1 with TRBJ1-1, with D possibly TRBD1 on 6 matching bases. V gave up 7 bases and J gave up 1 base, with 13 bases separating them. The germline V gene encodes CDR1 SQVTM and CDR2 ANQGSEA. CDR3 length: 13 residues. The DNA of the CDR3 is TGCAGCGCAAAGGGACAAACGAACACTGAAGCTTTCTTT. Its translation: CSAKGQTNTEAFF.

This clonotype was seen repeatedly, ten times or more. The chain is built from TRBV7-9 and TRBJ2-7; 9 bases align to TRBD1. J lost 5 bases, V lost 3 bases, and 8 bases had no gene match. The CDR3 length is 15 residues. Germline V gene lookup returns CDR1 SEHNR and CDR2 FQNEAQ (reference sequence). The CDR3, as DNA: TGTGCCAGCAGCTTTTCTTGGACAGGGGCGGACGAGCAGTACTTC. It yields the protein CASSFSWTGADEQYF.

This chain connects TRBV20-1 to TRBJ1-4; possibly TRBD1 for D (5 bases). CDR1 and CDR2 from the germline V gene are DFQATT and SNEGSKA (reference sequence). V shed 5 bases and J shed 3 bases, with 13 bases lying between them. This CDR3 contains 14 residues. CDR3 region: CSALGGPSNEKLFF. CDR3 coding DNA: TGCAGTGCTTTGGGGGGACCGTCTAATGAAAAACTGTTTTTT.

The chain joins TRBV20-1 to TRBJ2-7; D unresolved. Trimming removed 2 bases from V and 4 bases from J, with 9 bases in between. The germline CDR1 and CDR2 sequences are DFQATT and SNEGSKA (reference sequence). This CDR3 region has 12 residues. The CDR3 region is CSARRTEYEQYF. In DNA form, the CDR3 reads TGCAGTGCTAGAAGAACAGAGTACGAGCAGTACTTC.

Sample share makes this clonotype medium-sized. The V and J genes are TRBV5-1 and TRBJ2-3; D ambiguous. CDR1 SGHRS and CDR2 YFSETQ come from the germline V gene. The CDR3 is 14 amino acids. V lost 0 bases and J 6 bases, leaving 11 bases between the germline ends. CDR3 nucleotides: TGCGCCAGCAGCTTGGGTCAGTTTGAGGATACGCAGTATTTT. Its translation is CASSLGQFEDTQYF.

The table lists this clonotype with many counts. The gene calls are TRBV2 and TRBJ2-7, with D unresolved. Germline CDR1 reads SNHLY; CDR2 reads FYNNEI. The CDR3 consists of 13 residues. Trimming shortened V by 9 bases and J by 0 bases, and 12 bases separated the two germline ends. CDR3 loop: CASLPLNSYEQYF. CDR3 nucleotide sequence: TGTGCCAGTCTGCCCTTAAACTCCTACGAGCAGTACTTC.

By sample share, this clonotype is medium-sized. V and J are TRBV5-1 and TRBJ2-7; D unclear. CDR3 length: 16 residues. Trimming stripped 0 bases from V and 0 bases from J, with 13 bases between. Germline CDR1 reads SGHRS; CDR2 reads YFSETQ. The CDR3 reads CASSLAQQPSSYEQYF. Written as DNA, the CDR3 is TGCGCCAGCAGCTTGGCCCAGCAGCCGAGCTCCTACGAGCAGTACTTC.

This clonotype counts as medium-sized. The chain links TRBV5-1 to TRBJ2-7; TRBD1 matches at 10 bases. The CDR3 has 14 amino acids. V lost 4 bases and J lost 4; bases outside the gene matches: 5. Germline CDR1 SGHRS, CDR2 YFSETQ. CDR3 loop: CASSPGTGVYEQYF. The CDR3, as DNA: TGCGCCAGCAGCCCTGGGACAGGGGTGTACGAGCAGTACTTC. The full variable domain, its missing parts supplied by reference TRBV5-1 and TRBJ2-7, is KAGVTQTPRYLIKTRGQQVTLSCSPISGHRSVSWYQQTPGQGLQFLFEYFSETQRNKGNFPGRFSGRQFSNSRSEMNVSTLELGDSALYLCASSPGTGVYEQYFGPGTRLTVT.

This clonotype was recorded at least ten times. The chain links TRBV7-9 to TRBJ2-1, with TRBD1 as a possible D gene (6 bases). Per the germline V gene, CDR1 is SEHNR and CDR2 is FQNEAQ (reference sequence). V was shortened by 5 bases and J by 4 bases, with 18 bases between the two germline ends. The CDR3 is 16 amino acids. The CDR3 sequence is CASSPEWGTPYNEQFF. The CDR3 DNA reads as TGTGCCAGCAGCCCGGAGTGGGGGACACCATACAATGAGCAGTTCTTC.

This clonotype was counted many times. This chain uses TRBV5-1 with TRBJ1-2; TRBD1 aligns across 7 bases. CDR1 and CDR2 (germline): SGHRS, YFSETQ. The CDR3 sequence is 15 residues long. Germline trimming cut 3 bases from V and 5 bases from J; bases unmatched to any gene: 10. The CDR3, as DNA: TGCGCCAGCAGCTCTACAGGGGCCCCGGGGTATGGCTACACCTTC. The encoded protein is CASSSTGAPGYGYTF.